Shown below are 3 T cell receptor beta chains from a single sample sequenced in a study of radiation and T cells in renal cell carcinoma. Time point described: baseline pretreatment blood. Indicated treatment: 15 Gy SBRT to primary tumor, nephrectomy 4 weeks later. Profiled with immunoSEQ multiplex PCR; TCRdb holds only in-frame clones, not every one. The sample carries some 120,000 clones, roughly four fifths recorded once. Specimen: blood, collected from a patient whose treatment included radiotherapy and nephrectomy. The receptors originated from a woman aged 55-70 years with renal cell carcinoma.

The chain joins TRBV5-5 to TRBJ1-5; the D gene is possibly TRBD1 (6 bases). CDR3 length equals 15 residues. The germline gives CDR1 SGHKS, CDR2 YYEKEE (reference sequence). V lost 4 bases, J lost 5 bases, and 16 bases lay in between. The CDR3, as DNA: TGTGCCAGCAGCAAAACAGGGAACGGCGATCAGCCCCAGCATTTT. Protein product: CASSKTGNGDQPQHF. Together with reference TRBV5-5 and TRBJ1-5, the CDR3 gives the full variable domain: DAGVTQSPTHLIKTRGQQVTLRCSPISGHKSVSWYQQVLGQGPQFIFQYYEKEERGRGNFPDRFSARQFPNYSSELNVNALLLGDSALYLCASSKTGNGDQPQHFGDGTRLSIL.

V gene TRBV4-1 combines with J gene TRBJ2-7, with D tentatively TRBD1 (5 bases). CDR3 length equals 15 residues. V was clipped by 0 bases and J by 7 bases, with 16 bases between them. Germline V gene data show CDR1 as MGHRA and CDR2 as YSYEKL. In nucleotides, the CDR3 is TGCGCCAGCAGCCAAGAGCCCAGGGTAATTGGTGAGCAGTACTTC. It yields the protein CASSQEPRVIGEQYF.

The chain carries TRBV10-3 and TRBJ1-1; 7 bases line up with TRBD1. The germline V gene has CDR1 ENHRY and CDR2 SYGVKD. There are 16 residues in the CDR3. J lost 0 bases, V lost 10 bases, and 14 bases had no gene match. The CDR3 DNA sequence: TGTGCCACCCTAGCCGGGGGCAGGGGGGTGAACACTGAAGCTTTCTTT. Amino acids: CATLAGGRGVNTEAFF.